Shown below are 21 T cell receptor beta chains from a single sample sequenced in a study of T cell responses to AZD1222 COVID-19 vaccine. This table comes from immunoSEQ multiplex PCR, and its TCRdb copy is limited to in-frame clones, with some not included. The table lists about 100,000 clones, 88% of them singletons. This specimen consisted of peripheral blood, obtained on day 0 of AZD1222 vaccination. The source is an adult in good health.

The chain uses TRBV6-2 or TRBV6-3 and TRBJ2-1, with D perhaps assigned TRBD1 or TRBD2 (6 bases each). The V end lost 0 bases, the J end lost 3 bases, and 15 bases lay between the germline ends. In germline, CDR1 is MNHEY, CDR2 SVGEGT. CDR3 length: 17 residues. This CDR3 is CASSYSPPRGVYNEQFF. In DNA form, the CDR3 reads TGTGCCAGCAGTTACTCACCCCCTAGGGGGGTCTACAATGAGCAGTTCTTC.

The chain uses TRBV9 and TRBJ2-1; 10 bases are shared with TRBD1. This CDR3 region has 15 residues. Germline V lookup: CDR1 SGDLS, CDR2 YYNGEE. J lost 9 bases, V lost 4 bases, and 10 bases had no gene match. The CDR3 is CASSPTGGPPAEQFF. In DNA, the CDR3 is TGTGCCAGCAGCCCGACAGGGGGCCCGCCTGCTGAGCAGTTCTTC. The entire variable domain, with the rest obtained from reference TRBV9 and TRBJ2-1, is as follows: DSGVTQTPKHLITATGQRVTLRCSPRSGDLSVYWYQQSLDQGLQFLIQYYNGEERAKGNILERFSAQQFPDLHSELNLSSLELGDSALYFCASSPTGGPPAEQFFGPGTRLTVL.

The chain employs TRBV24-1 and TRBJ2-4; D could derive from TRBD1 or TRBD2 (6 bases each). The CDR3 extends over 13 amino acids. With 4 bases removed from V and 8 bases from J, the gap between germline ends came to 11 bases. Germline lookup yields CDR1 KGHDR and CDR2 SFDVKD. CDR3 DNA: TGTGCCACCAGTGACCCCGGGGGCTACATTCAGTACTTC. Translating it yields CATSDPGGYIQYF.

This chain joins TRBV12-5 and TRBJ1-1; 7 positions match TRBD1. The ends lost 1 base at V and 10 bases at J; junction bases unmatched: 9. This CDR3 has 14 amino acids. The V gene's germline CDR1 is LGHNT and CDR2 FRNRAP. The CDR3 DNA reads as TGTGCTAGTGGTTTGGACGGGAGGGGGCAGGGAGCTTTCTTT. Translated, it gives CASGLDGRGQGAFF.

This clone was seen just once. The chain couples TRBV5-1 to TRBJ1-1, with a weak D call TRBD1 (5 bases). The length of the CDR3 is 15 residues. The germline V gene has CDR1 SGHRS and CDR2 YFSETQ. Trimming took off 1 base at V and 1 base at J, with 11 bases between the two ends. The CDR3 coding sequence is TGCGCCAGCAGCTTGTACGGGGACGCGAACACTGAAGCTTTCTTT. Protein product: CASSLYGDANTEAFF. Supplemented by reference TRBV5-1 and TRBJ1-1, the full variable domain reads KAGVTQTPRYLIKTRGQQVTLSCSPISGHRSVSWYQQTPGQGLQFLFEYFSETQRNKGNFPGRFSGRQFSNSRSEMNVSTLELGDSALYLCASSLYGDANTEAFFGQGTRLTVV.

The genes are TRBV5-1 and TRBJ2-7, with 11 bases matching TRBD1. V shed 1 base, J shed 3 bases, and the junction held 9 bases outside the gene matches. Germline V lookup: CDR1 SGHRS, CDR2 YFSETQ. This CDR3 has 17 amino acids. CDR3 sequence reads: CASSLYGTGGKYYEQYF. The CDR3 DNA reads TGCGCCAGCAGCTTGTATGGGACAGGGGGGAAATACTACGAGCAGTACTTC.

The chain employs TRBV6-2 or TRBV6-3 and TRBJ2-7; 10 bases are shared with TRBD2. The V segment lost 2 bases and the J segment 4 bases; nucleotides outside the gene matches: 8. In germline, CDR1 is MNHEY, CDR2 SVGEGT. There are 16 residues in the CDR3. CDR3 bases: TGTGCCAGCAGTTACCCGGCCCTAGCGGGAGAGTACGAGCAGTACTTC. Protein: CASSYPALAGEYEQYF.

The chain links TRBV30 to TRBJ2-4; 7 nucleotides match TRBD1. CDR3 length: 13 residues. The V segment lost 3 bases and the J segment 6 bases; nucleotides outside the gene matches: 5. The germline V gene encodes CDR1 GTSNPN and CDR2 SVGIG (reference sequence). The CDR3 sequence: CAWSPTGPNIQYF. CDR3 nucleotide sequence: TGTGCCTGGAGCCCGACAGGGCCAAACATTCAGTACTTC. Looking up the rest from reference TRBV30 and TRBJ2-4 gives the full variable domain: SQTIHQWPATLVQPVGSPLSLECTVEGTSNPNLYWYRQAAGRGLQLLFYSVGIGQISSEVPQNLSASRPQDRQFILSSKKLLLSDSGFYLCAWSPTGPNIQYFGAGTRLSVL.

This clone is a singleton in its sample. The chain combines TRBV2 with TRBJ1-1; 9 nucleotides align to TRBD1. V lost 4 bases to trimming and J lost 5 bases; unmatched junction nucleotides: 8. Germline assignment: CDR1 SNHLY and CDR2 FYNNEI. This CDR3 has 15 amino acids. The CDR3 DNA is TGTGCCAGCAGTGCCTCGACAGGGGGTGATACTGAAGCTTTCTTT. Translated, it gives CASSASTGGDTEAFF.

The gene calls are TRBV6-2 or TRBV6-3 and TRBJ1-1; D ambiguous. The CDR3 is 14 amino acids. The V end lost 4 bases, the J end lost 1 base, and 10 bases lay between the germline ends. The V gene's germline CDR1 is MNHEY and CDR2 SVGEGT. The CDR3 nucleotides read TGTGCCAGCAGTTTTCTCAACCGGAACACTGAAGCTTTCTTT. It translates to CASSFLNRNTEAFF.

V gene TRBV5-8 combines with J gene TRBJ1-4; the D is unclear. Trimming pared 5 bases from V and 7 bases from J, leaving 18 bases between. In germline, CDR1 is SGHTS, CDR2 YDEGEE. The CDR3 extends over 15 amino acids. The CDR3 here is CASRSPGLRIEKLFF. The CDR3 bases are TGTGCCAGCAGAAGTCCGGGGTTAAGAATTGAAAAACTGTTTTTT.

This rearrangement joins TRBV4-3 to TRBJ2-1, with 10 bases that match TRBD2. The CDR3 runs to 18 residues. Germline CDR1 is LGHNA and CDR2 is YSLEER. Trimming cost V 0 bases and J 7 bases; bases outside gene matches: 12. In DNA form, the CDR3 reads TGCGCCAGCAGCCAAGATCTCGGGCTAGCGGGAGAGGAGAATGAGCAGTTCTTC. This translates into CASSQDLGLAGEENEQFF.

This clone occurred a few times. The chain recombines TRBV4-3 with TRBJ2-3; D may correspond to TRBD1 or TRBD2 (5 bases each). Germline CDR1 LGHNA, CDR2 YSLEER. Trimming took off 0 bases at V and 6 bases at J, with 16 bases between the two ends. This CDR3 region has 16 residues. The CDR3 spells CASSQEVQGRVDTQYF. As DNA, the CDR3 is TGCGCCAGCAGCCAAGAGGTCCAGGGACGAGTCGATACGCAGTATTTT.

This clone was found once. The rearrangement links TRBV18 to TRBJ2-5; a possible D gene is TRBD1 (6 bases). Germline V gene sequence: CDR1 KGHSH, CDR2 LQKENI. Trimming left V 3 bases short and J 5 bases short, with 16 bases between. The CDR3 runs 15 residues. CDR3 in amino acids: CASSPRGQSRETQYF. The CDR3 DNA reads as TGTGCCAGCTCACCCCGGGGACAATCCAGGGAGACCCAGTACTTC.

The V call is TRBV28, the J call TRBJ1-1; D gene uncertain. V lost 2 bases to trimming and J lost 6 bases, with 10 bases between them. The CDR3 is 13 residues long. The germline gives CDR1 MDHEN, CDR2 SYDVKM. The CDR3 DNA sequence: TGTGCCAGCAGTTTAATTGCGGGTCCTGAAGCTTTCTTT. Protein product: CASSLIAGPEAFF.

As concerns this clone: At one boundary the junction diverges from the germline segment, which might be a read error. The chain combines TRBV28 with TRBJ1-2, with no clear D. This CDR3 comprises 10 residues. CDR1 and CDR2 from the germline V gene are MDHEN and SYDVKM. CDR3 bases: TGTGCCAGCAGTTCCAGTAAACTCGCCTTC. Its translation: CASSSSKLAF.

The J gene is TRBJ1-3, the V gene TRBV4-3; a possible D gene is TRBD1 (6 bases). Germline CDR1 LGHNA, CDR2 YSLEER. V shed 2 bases and J shed 4 bases, with 18 bases lying between them. The CDR3 extends over 17 amino acids. The CDR3 sequence: CASSQYVGATGGNTIYF. Written as DNA, the CDR3 is TGCGCCAGCAGCCAATATGTGGGGGCCACAGGGGGAAACACCATATATTTT.

This rearrangement joins TRBV7-3 to TRBJ2-7; D might be TRBD1 (5 bases). The CDR3 runs 15 residues. The V end lost 3 bases, the J end lost 2 bases, and 14 bases lay between the germline ends. In germline, CDR1 is SGHTA, CDR2 FQGTGA. Here the CDR3 reads CASSLGQGKTYEQYF. Written as DNA, the CDR3 is TGTGCCAGCAGCTTGGGGCAGGGAAAAACCTACGAGCAGTACTTC.

The chain has TRBV4-2 and TRBJ2-2; D call uncertain. Trimming shortened V by 1 base and J by 3 bases, and 9 bases separated the two germline ends. Germline loops: CDR1 LGHNA, CDR2 YNFKEQ. This CDR3 has 15 amino acids. CDR3 region: CASSQAGRHTGELFF. The CDR3, as DNA: TGTGCCAGCAGCCAAGCAGGCAGGCACACCGGGGAGCTGTTTTTT.

The chain uses TRBV4-1 and TRBJ2-1, with TRBD2 identical over 7 bases. The CDR3 has 14 residues. J lost 10 bases, V lost 4 bases, and 10 bases had no gene match. Germline V gene data show CDR1 as MGHRA and CDR2 as YSYEKL. DNA for the CDR3: TGCGCCAGCAGCCTTAGCGGAGACGGGGGGGAGCAGTTCTTC. This gives the protein CASSLSGDGGEQFF.

As DNA, the CDR3 is TGTGCCAGCAGCTCCGGACTATCCTCCTACAATGAGCAGTTCTTC. Residues: CASSSGLSSYNEQFF. The chain joins TRBV5-6 to TRBJ2-1; TRBD2 might be the D (6 bases). Germline V gene data show CDR1 as SGHDT and CDR2 as YYEEEE. The CDR3 consists of 15 residues. V lost 3 bases to trimming and J lost 0 bases, with 10 bases between them.